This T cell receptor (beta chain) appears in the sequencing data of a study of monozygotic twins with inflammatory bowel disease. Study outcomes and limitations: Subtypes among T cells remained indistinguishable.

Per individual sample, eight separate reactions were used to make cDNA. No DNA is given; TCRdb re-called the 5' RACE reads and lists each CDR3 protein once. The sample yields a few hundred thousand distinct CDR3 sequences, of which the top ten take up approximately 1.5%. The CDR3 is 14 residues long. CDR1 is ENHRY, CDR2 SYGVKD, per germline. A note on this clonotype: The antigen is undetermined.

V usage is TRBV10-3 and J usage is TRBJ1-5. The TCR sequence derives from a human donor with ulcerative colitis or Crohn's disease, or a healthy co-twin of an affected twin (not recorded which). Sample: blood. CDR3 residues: CAISGGRRGQPQHF.